Included here is one T cell receptor beta chain sequence, with context. It lacks a known antigen. The record has no base qualities; no much larger clone is one base away. This entry comes from a study of PD-1 and CTLA-4 blockade in melanoma (dated by TCRdb to the early 2020s). The study in broad terms: The study compared how PD-1 blockade and CTLA-4 blockade affected the melanoma-reactive CD8 T cell response in patients with melanoma.

To prepare the library, the immunoSEQ multiplex PCR assay was applied. TCRdb mirrors the immuneACCESS table, restricted to in-frame sequences. Some clones are absent from its copies; in checked studies, under half trace to an unresolved V gene, and the reason for the others is unknown. A total of tens of thousands of clones appear in this sample, around 90% of them only once. Around 6.7% of the sample belongs to the ten largest clones. Including the terminal cysteine and phenylalanine, the CDR3 comprises 16 residues. The sequence is cut down to CDR3 DNA, 48 bases in frame from base 1. Based on the germline V gene (reference sequence), the CDR1 and CDR2 sequences are LNHDA and SQIVND. At the junction V is shortened by 2 bases and J by 1 base, with 11 bases in between.

This chain joins TRBV19 to TRBJ2-2, with the D gene tentatively TRBD1 or TRBD2, based on 5 matching bases in each. This receptor was taken from a human donor with melanoma. This material consisted of CD8+ T cells from peripheral blood, taken from a patient given anti-PD-1 treatment. The CDR3: CASSIWGRGNTGELFF. DNA sequence: TGTGCCAGTAGTATATGGGGACGGGGGAACACCGGGGAGCTGTTTTTT.